The rows below give T cell receptor beta chains drawn from one sample of a study of OX40 agonist ivuxolimab in advanced cancers. The table came from immunoSEQ multiplex PCR; TCRdb's copy has only in-frame clones and leaves some out. The sample contains tens of thousands of clones, less than 90% of which appear only once. This material consisted of CD4+ or CD8+ T cells sorted from blood, taken in a trial of the OX40 agonist ivuxolimab. The origin of the receptors is an adult with an advanced solid tumor such as melanoma, head and neck, liver or kidney cancer. Both conserved end residues are part of each CDR3. D genes are given only for firm matches. Clone size, where shown, is once, few, many, or a class for clones that have expanded.

abundance	v_gene	d_gene	j_gene	CDR3nt	CDR3aa
once	TRBV2	.	TRBJ1-6	TGTGCCAGCAGTACGCTGGGAGTCTCACCCCTCCACTTT	CASSTLGVSPLHF
.	TRBV10-3	TRBD2	TRBJ2-3	TGTGCCATCCTAGCGGGGAACACAGATACGCAGTATTTT	CAILAGNTDTQYF
.	TRBV7-9	TRBD2	TRBJ2-7	TGTGCCAGCAGCCCTAGAGGGACTAGCGGGGGGTCCTACGAGCAGTACTTC	CASSPRGTSGGSYEQYF
.	TRBV7-7	.	TRBJ2-2	TGTGCTAGCAGCTTAAGCCATCCGAACACCGGGGAGCTGTTTTTT	CASSLSHPNTGELFF
.	TRBV6-5	.	TRBJ2-7	TGTGCCAGCAGCCCGACGCTTTCCTACGAGCAGTACTTC	CASSPTLSYEQYF
.	TRBV7-2	TRBD1	TRBJ1-1	TGTGCCAGCAGCCGGGACAGGATGAACACTGAAGCTTTCTTT	CASSRDRMNTEAFF
.	TRBV7-3	.	TRBJ2-3	TGTGCCAGCAGCTTAGGAATGGGACAAAACACAGATACGCAGTATTTT	CASSLGMGQNTDTQYF
.	TRBV9	TRBD1	TRBJ1-6	TGTGCCAGCAGCCCAGGACAGGGGGGTAATTCACCCCTCCACTTT	CASSPGQGGNSPLHF
.	TRBV7-8	.	TRBJ1-1	TGTGCCAGCAGCTTAACCGGGGGGCAGTGGGAGAACACTGAAGCTTTCTTT	CASSLTGGQWENTEAFF
once	TRBV6-5	.	TRBJ2-3	TGTGCCAGCAGTTACGGGCGGGATACGCAGTATTTT	CASSYGRDTQYF
.	TRBV29-1	.	TRBJ1-1	TGCAGCGTTGAGGGAACGGTCTCGAACACTGAAGCTTTCTTT	CSVEGTVSNTEAFF
.	TRBV19	TRBD1	TRBJ1-1	TGTGCCAGCACAGGGGCAGGATCGAACACTGAAGCTTTCTTT	CASTGAGSNTEAFF
.	TRBV7-2	.	TRBJ1-2	TGTGCCAGCAGCGCAACGGTGGGGGGGAACTATGGCTACACCTTC	CASSATVGGNYGYTF
once	TRBV7-8	.	TRBJ2-5	TGTGCCAGCAGCGTATTATCGTTAAGTCGGGAGACCCAGTACTTC	CASSVLSLSRETQYF
.	TRBV7-2	.	TRBJ1-2	TGTGCCAGCAGCCTACAGGGAACCGACTATGGCTACACCTTC	CASSLQGTDYGYTF
.	TRBV19	TRBD1	TRBJ2-7	TGTGCCACCGGACAGGGAATCTACGAGCAGTACTTC	CATGQGIYEQYF
.	TRBV15	TRBD1	TRBJ1-1	TGTGCCACCAGCAGTCGCCGGGACAGTGACACTGAAGCTTTCTTT	CATSSRRDSDTEAFF
.	TRBV4-2	TRBD2	TRBJ2-5	TGTGCCAGCAGCAGATCTAGCGGGGGGGAAGAGACCCAGTACTTC	CASSRSSGGEETQYF
.	TRBV6-5	.	TRBJ1-2	TGTGCCAGCAGTTACTCCTCCGGGGATGGCTACACCTTC	CASSYSSGDGYTF
.	TRBV6-1	.	TRBJ2-3	TGTGCCAGCAGTGAGAGGGTTACGCAGTATTTT	CASSERVTQYF
.	TRBV4-2	.	TRBJ1-6	TGTGCCAGCAGCCAAGAGGGACCCTATAATTCACCCCTCCACTTT	CASSQEGPYNSPLHF
.	TRBV6-1	.	TRBJ1-1	TGTGCCAGCAGTGAAGCGTTACGACAGTTCGGAGCTTTCTTT	CASSEALRQFGAFF
.	TRBV2	.	TRBJ1-2	TGTGCCAGCAGTGAAGCACCCGCAAGAGATGGCTACACCTTC	CASSEAPARDGYTF
few	TRBV6-6	.	TRBJ2-6	TGTGCCAGCAGTTATATAGGGGCCAACGTCCTGACTTTC	CASSYIGANVLTF
few	TRBV5-6	.	TRBJ1-5	TGTGCCAGCAGCCCAGGTTTCAATCAGCCCCAGCATTTT	CASSPGFNQPQHF
.	TRBV30	.	TRBJ1-6	TGTGCCTGGGGGACGAGGCGGCAGGGAAAAACCTATAATTCACCCCTCCACTTT	CAWGTRRQGKTYNSPLHF
.	TRBV9	.	TRBJ2-5	TGTGCCAGCAGCCCCCGACAAGAAGTGACCCAGTACTTC	CASSPRQEVTQYF
.	TRBV30	.	TRBJ2-2	TGTGCCTGGAATCGAGGGTACACCGGGGAGCTGTTTTTT	CAWNRGYTGELFF
.	TRBV7-3	.	TRBJ2-3	TGTGCCAGCAGTGCCAGGCAGGGAAGAGATACGCAGTATTTT	CASSARQGRDTQYF
.	TRBV5-6	.	TRBJ1-4	TGTGCCAGCAGCTTGTTTGCAGGGGTTAAGGAAAAACTGTTTTTT	CASSLFAGVKEKLFF
few	TRBV29-1	TRBD1	TRBJ2-1	TGCAGCGGTCTGGGACAGGGGGCAGGCGAGCAGTTCTTC	CSGLGQGAGEQFF
.	TRBV7-9	.	TRBJ1-2	TGTGCCAGCAGCTTAAGGCCTGGGTTTAATGGCTACACCTTC	CASSLRPGFNGYTF
.	TRBV7-2	.	TRBJ2-7	TGTGCCAGCAGCTTAGAAGGAGGCGAGCAGTACTTC	CASSLEGGEQYF
.	TRBV30	.	TRBJ1-1	TGTGCCTGGAGCGTCAACAGTGAAGCTTTCTTT	CAWSVNSEAFF
once	TRBV14	.	TRBJ1-3	TGTGCCAGCAGCCCTCACGAAGGAAACACCATATATTTT	CASSPHEGNTIYF